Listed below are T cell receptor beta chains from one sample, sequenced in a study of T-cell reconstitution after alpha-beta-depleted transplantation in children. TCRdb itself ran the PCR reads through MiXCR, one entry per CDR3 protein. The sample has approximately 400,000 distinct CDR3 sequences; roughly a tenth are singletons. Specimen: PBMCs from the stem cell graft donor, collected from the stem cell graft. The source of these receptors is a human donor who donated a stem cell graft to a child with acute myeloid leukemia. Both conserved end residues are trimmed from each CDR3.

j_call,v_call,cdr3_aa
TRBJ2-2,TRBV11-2,ASSRDRGMITGELF
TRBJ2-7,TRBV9,ASSVNSGSSYEQY
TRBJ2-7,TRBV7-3,ASSLLARGEQY
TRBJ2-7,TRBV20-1,SAREPGQGLYEQY
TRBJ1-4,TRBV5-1,ASSLNKLGDEKLF
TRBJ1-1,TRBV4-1,ASSRGMHTEAF
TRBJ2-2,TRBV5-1,SSSQGLARYSTGELF
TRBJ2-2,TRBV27,ASSSIRDSYTGELF
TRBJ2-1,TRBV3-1,ASSQEPETYNEQF
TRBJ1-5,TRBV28,ASSLQGTNQPQH
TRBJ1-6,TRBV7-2,ASSPRRDGSPLH
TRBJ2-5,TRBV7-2,ASSFGRRSDQETQY
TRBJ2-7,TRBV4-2,ASSQGLAGSSYEQY
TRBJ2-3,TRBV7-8,ASSASQSSGGRYSTDTQY
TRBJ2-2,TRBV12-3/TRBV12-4,ASRGTSGNTGELF
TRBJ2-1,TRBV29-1,SGTGTSGSDEQF
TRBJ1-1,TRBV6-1,ASSDTSGDQAF
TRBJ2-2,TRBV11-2,ASSQIQGAGELF
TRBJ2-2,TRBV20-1,SARVPPDGELF
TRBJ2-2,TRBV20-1,SVLLAGTGELF
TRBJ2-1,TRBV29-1,SVVTSLYNEQF
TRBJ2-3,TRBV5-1,ASSLDRTDTQY
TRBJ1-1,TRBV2,ASIPLGHPEAF
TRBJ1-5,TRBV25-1,ASSVGLDQPQH
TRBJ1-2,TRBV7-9,ASGFKGQYYGYT
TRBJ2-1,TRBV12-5,ASGWGELAGYNEQF
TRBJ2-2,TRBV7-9,ASSCFGPEGPANTGELF
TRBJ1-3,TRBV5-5,ASSLEDTSSGNTIY
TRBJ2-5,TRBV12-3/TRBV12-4,ASSPPAGGYETQY
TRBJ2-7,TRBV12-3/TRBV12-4,ASSPRHYEQY
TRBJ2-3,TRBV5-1,ASSFQTGSTDTQY
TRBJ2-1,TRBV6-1,ASSGITSGGADEQF
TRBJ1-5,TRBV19,ASSIRQGYQPQH
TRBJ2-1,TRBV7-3,ASSYPGTGNEQF
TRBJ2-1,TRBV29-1,SVRDSSSSYNEQF
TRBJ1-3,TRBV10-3,AMQLTNGNTIY
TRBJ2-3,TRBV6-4,ASSPLGEAGGFTDTQY
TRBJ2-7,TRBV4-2,ASSRTKAGGPDEQY
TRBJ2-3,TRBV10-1,ASSETRQATLSDTQY
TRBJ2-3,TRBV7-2,ASGPLRVQY
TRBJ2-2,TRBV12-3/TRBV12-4,ASRSGTSGFTGELF
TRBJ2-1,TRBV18,ASSQTSASSYNEQF
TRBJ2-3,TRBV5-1,ASSFRGRDRTDTQY
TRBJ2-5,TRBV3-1,ASSPPSGGETQY
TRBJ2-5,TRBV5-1,ASRQDQETQY
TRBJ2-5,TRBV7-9,ASRGPIFQETQY